This entry lists 5 T cell receptor beta chains sequenced from one sample in a study of tumor and adjacent non-tumor tissue in lung cancer. Three rounds of nested PCR, following a modified ARM-PCR protocol, produced the TCRbeta library. MiXCR was run by TCRdb on the multiplex PCR reads, yielding one entry per CDR3 protein. This table holds over 100,000 distinct CDR3 sequences, more than 60% found once. The template was RNA from unsorted bulk tissue. Material: lung tumor tissue. The receptors shown here come from a woman aged 55-70 years with non-small cell lung cancer.

Note on this clonotype: A clone one base away is much larger, so this may be a read error. The rearrangement joins TRBV7-9 to TRBJ2-7, with D hard to call. Germline-derived CDR1 and CDR2 are SEHNR and FQNEAQ (reference sequence). The V and J ends lost 1 base and 4 bases respectively, with 5 bases between them. The CDR3 totals 12 residues. This chain's CDR3 is CASSLVGYEQYF. CDR3 nucleotide sequence: TGTGCCAGCAGCTTAGTCGGGTACGAGCAGTACTTC.

About this clonotype: With a much larger clone just one base away, this may be a read error. The chain joins TRBV6-5 to TRBJ2-5; possible D gene TRBD1, 6 bases. Germline CDR1 reads MNHEY; CDR2 reads SVGAGI. CDR3 length equals 14 residues. The CDR3 bases are TGTGCCAGCAGTAATATTAGGGGACAAGAGAGCCAGTACTTC. It codes for CASSNIRGQESQYF.

The CDR3 nucleotides are TGCAGTGCCCCGAAGGGCTTTATCCATGGCTACACCTTC. It codes for CSAPKGFIHGYTF. The J gene is TRBJ1-2, the V gene TRBV20-1; D remains unclear. Looked up from germline, CDR1 is DFQATT and CDR2 is SNEGSKA (reference sequence). V gave up 6 bases and J gave up 6 bases, with 17 bases separating them. There are 13 residues in the CDR3.

The rearrangement links TRBV29-1 to TRBJ2-7; TRBD1 aligns across 9 bases. The CDR3 contains 14 residues. Trimming at V came to 7 bases and at J to 5 bases, leaving 12 bases not matched to a gene. CDR1 SQVTM and CDR2 ANQGSEA come from the germline V gene. Here the CDR3 reads CSAAGGDRVHEQYF. CDR3 in DNA: TGCAGCGCTGCTGGAGGGGACAGGGTCCACGAGCAGTACTTC.

For the CDR3, the DNA is TGTGCCAGCAGCACAGAAGTGGGCTTCTCCTACAATGAGCAGTTCTTC. It yields the protein CASSTEVGFSYNEQFF. The chain recombines TRBV6-1 with TRBJ2-1; D remains ambiguous. The germline CDR1 and CDR2 sequences are MNHNS and SASEGT. Between the trimmed V and J ends, which lost 6 bases and 0 bases, there was a span of 15 bases. CDR3 length: 16 amino acids.